This passage covers 14 T cell receptor beta chains from one sample sequenced in a study of technical replicates of blood from a few donors listed by TCRdb under 2017. Library preparation used the immunoSEQ multiplex PCR assay. TCRdb carries this immuneACCESS record with in-frame sequences only. Its versions omit some clonotypes, under half of them owing to an unresolved V gene in the studies checked, with the rest unexplained. The sample contains 60,000 to 80,000 clones, about 88% of them found a single time. The ten largest clones take up over 4% of the sample. Sequenced sample: PBMCs. These receptors originate from a human donor in good health. Some clones in this sample may be carry-over from other donors' samples.

The chain joins TRBV5-1 to TRBJ2-7; the match to TRBD2 covers 10 bases. Germline assignment: CDR1 SGHRS and CDR2 YFSETQ. The CDR3 is 17 amino acids. With 0 bases clipped from V and 6 bases from J, the junction kept 12 bases outside the gene matches. This CDR3 reads CASSLEASGGHPGEQYF. CDR3 DNA: TGCGCCAGCAGCTTGGAGGCTAGCGGGGGCCACCCCGGCGAGCAGTACTTC.

This chain joins TRBV7-3 and TRBJ2-1; possible D gene TRBD2, 6 bases. The CDR3 covers 14 residues. Trimming cost V 5 bases and J 9 bases, with 17 bases left between them. CDR1 and CDR2 (germline): SGHTA, FQGTGA. The CDR3 spells CASSPSSALAEQFF. In DNA form, the CDR3 reads TGTGCCAGCAGCCCATCTAGCGCGCTGGCTGAGCAGTTCTTC.

The rearrangement joins TRBV5-1 to TRBJ2-3, with 7 bases matching TRBD2. Germline assignment: CDR1 SGHRS and CDR2 YFSETQ. V was clipped by 4 bases and J by 5 bases; unmatched bases: 7. CDR3 length: 14 amino acids. CDR3 bases: TGCGCCAGCAGCGGGGGGGAAAATGGAGATACGCAGTATTTT. Its protein product is CASSGGENGDTQYF.

This chain links TRBV5-1 with TRBJ1-4; 11 bases agree with TRBD1. The CDR3 runs 16 residues. Losses at the gene ends were 3 bases for V and 7 bases for J; bases not matched to a gene: 8. Germline V gene sequence: CDR1 SGHRS, CDR2 YFSETQ. The CDR3 loop is CASSSNGQGAGEKLFF. CDR3 DNA sequence: TGCGCCAGCAGCTCTAACGGACAGGGGGCAGGTGAAAAACTGTTTTTT.

This clone was picked up one time. This rearrangement joins TRBV5-6 to TRBJ1-5, with TRBD1 matching over 8 bases. The CDR3 has 15 amino acids. Germline assignment: CDR1 SGHDT and CDR2 YYEEEE. V lost 1 base to trimming and J lost 2 bases; unmatched junction nucleotides: 2. CDR3 coding DNA: TGTGCCAGCAGCTTGCGACAGGGGCGCAATCAGCCCCAGCATTTT. Translation: CASSLRQGRNQPQHF.

V gene TRBV5-1 combines with J gene TRBJ2-2, with 9 bases identical to TRBD1. In germline, CDR1 is SGHRS, CDR2 YFSETQ. V gave up 5 bases and J gave up 3 bases; unmatched junction bases: 2. This CDR3 comprises 14 residues. In nucleotides, the CDR3 is TGCGCCAGCAGGAGACAGGGGGACACCGGGGAGCTGTTTTTT. This sequence encodes CASRRQGDTGELFF.

The J gene is TRBJ2-5, the V gene TRBV6-5; TRBD2 agrees at 9 bases. The CDR3 has 14 residues. V trimming: 2 bases; J trimming: 4 bases; junction bases outside the gene matches: 2. The germline CDR1 and CDR2 sequences are MNHEY and SVGAGI. CDR3: CASSYGTSRETQYF. CDR3 in DNA: TGTGCCAGCAGTTACGGGACTAGCAGAGAGACCCAGTACTTC.

The chain employs TRBV4-3 and TRBJ1-5, with 9 bases identical to TRBD1. CDR1 LGHNA and CDR2 YSLEER come from the germline V gene. CDR3 size: 15 residues. After removal of 1 base from V and 4 bases from J, the junction contained 2 bases not matched to a gene. CDR3 loop: CASSQGGQGNQPQHF. The CDR3, as DNA: TGCGCCAGCAGCCAAGGAGGACAGGGGAATCAGCCCCAGCATTTT.

This rearrangement joins TRBV30 to TRBJ2-7, with a possible D match to TRBD2 (6 bases). Per the germline V gene, CDR1 is GTSNPN and CDR2 is SVGIG (reference sequence). The germline V and J ends were trimmed by 4 bases and 6 bases, with 13 bases remaining between them. CDR3 size: 12 residues. CDR3 in DNA: TGTGCCTGGACTCGACTAGTAGGCGAGCAGTACTTC. As protein: CAWTRLVGEQYF.

The chain joins TRBV6-1 to TRBJ2-7; the match to TRBD2 covers 11 bases. Germline CDR1 reads MNHNS; CDR2 reads SASEGT. Trimming cost V 4 bases and J 3 bases; bases outside gene matches: 8. This CDR3 has 16 amino acids. CDR3 protein: CASSALAGENRYEQYF. The CDR3 nucleotides are TGTGCCAGCAGTGCACTAGCGGGGGAAAACCGCTACGAGCAGTACTTC.

The V gene is TRBV9, the J gene TRBJ2-2, with D perhaps TRBD2 (5 bases). Germline-derived CDR1 and CDR2 are SGDLS and YYNGEE. This CDR3 contains 13 residues. The V and J ends lost 6 bases and 9 bases respectively, with 15 bases between them. The chain's CDR3 is CASNGNPGRELFF. The CDR3, as DNA: TGTGCCAGCAACGGGAACCCGGGGAGGGAGCTGTTTTTT.

This clone has more than one count but fewer than ten. The chain has TRBV2 and TRBJ1-3; D gene unclear. The V end was cut by 9 bases, the J end by 2 bases, with 14 bases between. This CDR3 is 14 amino acids long. Germline-derived CDR1 and CDR2 are SNHLY and FYNNEI. This chain's CDR3 is CASLHTDPGNTIYF. CDR3 coding DNA: TGTGCCAGTCTACATACAGACCCTGGAAACACCATATATTTT.

The chain links TRBV5-1 to TRBJ2-1; 10 bases are shared with TRBD2. Germline-derived CDR1 and CDR2 are SGHRS and YFSETQ. V lost 1 base and J lost 8; bases outside the gene matches: 12. This CDR3 spans 17 amino acids. The CDR3 here is CASSLKSSGRGHDEQFF. The CDR3 nucleotides read TGCGCCAGCAGCTTGAAGTCGAGCGGGAGGGGTCACGATGAGCAGTTCTTC. Looking up the rest from reference TRBV5-1 and TRBJ2-1 gives the full variable domain: KAGVTQTPRYLIKTRGQQVTLSCSPISGHRSVSWYQQTPGQGLQFLFEYFSETQRNKGNFPGRFSGRQFSNSRSEMNVSTLELGDSALYLCASSLKSSGRGHDEQFFGPGTRLTVL.

This rearrangement joins TRBV5-1 to TRBJ1-3; the match to TRBD1 covers 7 bases. The CDR3 is 15 residues long. V gave up 4 bases and J gave up 3 bases; unmatched junction bases: 7. The germline CDR1 and CDR2 sequences are SGHRS and YFSETQ. This CDR3 reads CASSVTGALGNTIYF. The CDR3 DNA reads as TGCGCCAGCAGCGTTACAGGGGCGCTTGGAAACACCATATATTTT.